This TCR beta chain was obtained from a study of blood T cell repertoires in COVID-19. Study-wide background: From T cells, B-cell-depleted T cells, or PBMCs came the material, which was cDNA or gDNA.

This clone was seen a few times. Assay: immunoSEQ multiplex PCR; the TCRdb copy retains only in-frame clones and omits some. This table has 300,000 to 350,000 clones, about nine tenths appearing once. This receptor was obtained from a man younger than 35 with active or convalescent COVID-19. Sequenced sample: peripheral blood.

The CDR3 nucleotides read TGTGCCAGCGGATACAGGGGGAACACCGGGGAGCTGTTTTTT. Encoded protein: CASGYRGNTGELFF. This chain joins TRBV27 and TRBJ2-2; the match to TRBD1 covers 7 bases. The junction had 4 bases not matched to a gene; V was cut back by 8 bases and J by 1 base. Germline lookup yields CDR1 MNHEY and CDR2 SMNVEV (reference sequence). There are 14 residues in the CDR3.